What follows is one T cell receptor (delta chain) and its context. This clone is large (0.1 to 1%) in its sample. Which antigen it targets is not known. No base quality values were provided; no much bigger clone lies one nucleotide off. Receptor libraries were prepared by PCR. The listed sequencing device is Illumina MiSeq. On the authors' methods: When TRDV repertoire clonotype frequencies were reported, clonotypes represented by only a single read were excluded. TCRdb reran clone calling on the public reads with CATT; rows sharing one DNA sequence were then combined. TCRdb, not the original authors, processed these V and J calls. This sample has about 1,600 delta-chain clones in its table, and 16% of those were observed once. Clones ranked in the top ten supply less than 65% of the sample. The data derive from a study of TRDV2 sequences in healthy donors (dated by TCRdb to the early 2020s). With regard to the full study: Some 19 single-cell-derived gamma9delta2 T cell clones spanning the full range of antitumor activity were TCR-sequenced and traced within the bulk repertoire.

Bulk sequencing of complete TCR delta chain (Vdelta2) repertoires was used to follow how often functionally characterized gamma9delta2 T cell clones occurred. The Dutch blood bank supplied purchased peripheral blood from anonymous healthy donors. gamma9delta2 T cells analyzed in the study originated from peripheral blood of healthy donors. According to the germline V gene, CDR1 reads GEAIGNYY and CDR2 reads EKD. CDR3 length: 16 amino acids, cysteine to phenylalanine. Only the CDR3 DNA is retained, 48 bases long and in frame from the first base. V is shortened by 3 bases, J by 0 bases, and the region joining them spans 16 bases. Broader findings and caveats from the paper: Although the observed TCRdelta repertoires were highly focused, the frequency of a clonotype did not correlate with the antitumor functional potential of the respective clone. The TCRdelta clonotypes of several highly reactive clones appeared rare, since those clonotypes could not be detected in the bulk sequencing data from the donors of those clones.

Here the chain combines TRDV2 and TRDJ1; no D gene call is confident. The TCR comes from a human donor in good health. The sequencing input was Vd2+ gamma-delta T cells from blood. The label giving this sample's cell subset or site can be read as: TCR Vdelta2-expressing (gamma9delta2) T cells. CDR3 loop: CACDPVGGSYTDKLIF. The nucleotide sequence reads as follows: TGTGCCTGTGACCCGGTTGGAGGTTCTTACACCGATAAACTCATCTTT.